This T cell receptor (beta chain) was sequenced for a study of PD-1 blockade in mismatch repair-deficient tumors. The J segment lost 1 base and the V segment lost 5 bases, leaving 3 bases of the junction unmatched. The CDR3 is 15 residues long. The V gene's germline CDR1 is MNHEY and CDR2 SMNVEV (reference sequence). Repertoires were generated with immunoSEQ multiplex PCR, while TCRdb's copy carries only in-frame clones and drops some. The profile shows roughly 130,000 clones, 88% of them singletons. This clonotype was obtained from an adult with mismatch repair-deficient cancer. The material sequenced was peripheral blood, taken just under 74 weeks after starting pembrolizumab. The chain links TRBV27 to TRBJ1-5; 9 bases agree with TRBD1. The CDR3 DNA sequence: TGTGCCAGCAGTACGACAGGGGGGAGCAATCAGCCCCAGCATTTT. This codes for CASSTTGGSNQPQHF.